This T cell receptor (beta chain) was found in a study of T-cell memory formation after mild COVID-19. Turning to the study itself: Across donors, TCR clusters were largely donor specific.

CDR3 length: 14 residues. The ends were cut back, 4 bases at V and 0 bases at J, with 11 bases in the middle. Germline values: CDR1 SGHRS, CDR2 YFSETQ. This clonotype was found many times. TCRdb reanalysed the 5' RACE reads using MiXCR and keeps one entry per CDR3 protein. The data contain about 320,000 distinct CDR3 sequences, roughly an eighth of them singletons. This clonotype was sampled from a man between 18 and 29 years old who had mild COVID-19 (a few samples of this study predate the infection). Cell type and time point are not known. This chain links TRBV5-1 with TRBJ2-7; a weak D match, TRBD1 (6 bases). Sequenced input: PBMCs or a T cell subset sorted from them (not recorded which). This chain's CDR3 is CASSRQQGSYEQYV. CDR3 nucleotide sequence: TGCGCCAGCAGCCGCCAACAGGGCTCCTACGAGCAGTACGTC.